The rows below give T cell receptor beta chains drawn from one sample of a study of molecular identifiers for immune sequencing clone quantification. From the PCR reads, TCRdb called clonotypes with MiXCR, one entry per CDR3 protein. The data contain about 640,000 distinct CDR3 sequences, around 20% of them singletons. The sequencing input was naive CD8+ T cells from blood, with Jurkat cell RNA spiked in. These receptors came from a human donor in good health. Some libraries in this study had Jurkat cell RNA spiked in. Both conserved end residues are part of each CDR3. The D gene is left open where the match is weak. A row's size may be missing; if present it is once, few, many or a size class.

d_call clone_size j_call v_call cdr3_aa cdr3_nt
- - TRBJ1-4 TRBV27 CASSPLTPQGTNEKLFF TGTGCCAGCAGTCCCCTCACCCCACAGGGAACTAATGAAAAACTGTTTTTT
TRBD2 many TRBJ2-3 TRBV7-9 CASSSRLAGKQSSTDTQYF TGTGCCAGCAGCTCGAGGCTAGCGGGGAAACAGTCTAGCACAGATACGCAGTATTTT
TRBD2 many TRBJ2-5 TRBV5-1 CASSSRTSRQETQYF TGCGCCAGCAGCTCCCGGACTAGCAGGCAAGAGACCCAGTACTTC
- few TRBJ2-1 TRBV7-6 CASSSDASSYNEQFF TGTGCCAGCAGCTCGGACGCCAGCTCCTACAATGAGCAGTTCTTC
- many TRBJ1-2 TRBV29-1 CSVDGRTGTHTNYGYTF TGCAGCGTTGATGGGCGAACCGGGACACATACTAACTATGGCTACACCTTC
- - TRBJ1-5 TRBV7-8 CASSSGTSVGNQPQHF TGTGCCAGCAGCTCAGGGACATCAGTGGGCAATCAGCCCCAGCATTTT
- many TRBJ2-5 TRBV28 CASSSNQRLNQETQYF TGTGCCAGCAGTTCCAACCAGCGGTTAAACCAAGAGACCCAGTACTTC
- many TRBJ2-2 TRBV29-1 CSVEWAGRYTGELFF TGCAGCGTTGAATGGGCAGGGAGATACACCGGGGAGCTGTTTTTT
TRBD1 many TRBJ2-4 TRBV5-5 CASSLTQGQGIPWNIQYF TGTGCCAGCAGCTTAACACAAGGACAGGGTATTCCCTGGAACATTCAGTACTTC
- - TRBJ2-1 TRBV7-6 CASSPFANEQFF TGTGCCAGCAGCCCATTCGCCAATGAGCAGTTCTTC
- - TRBJ2-1 TRBV29-1 CNVEGHSAGQYNEQFF TGCAACGTTGAAGGGCATTCGGCCGGACAGTACAATGAGCAGTTCTTC
- many TRBJ1-1 TRBV6-2/TRBV6-3 CASSTGAEAFF TGTGCCAGCTCGACGGGCGCTGAAGCTTTCTTT
- many TRBJ1-2 TRBV29-1 CSVEDHDRHYGYTF TGCAGCGTTGAAGATCATGACAGACACTATGGCTACACCTTC
TRBD1 many TRBJ2-7 TRBV6-6 CASTTTGSSYEQYF TGTGCCAGCACCACGACAGGGTCCTCCTACGAGCAGTACTTC
- many TRBJ2-2 TRBV20-1 CSARRDSSTGELFF TGCAGTGCTAGGAGAGACAGTTCCACCGGGGAGCTGTTTTTT
- - TRBJ2-2 TRBV18 CASSPEGFTGELFF TGTGCCAGCTCACCAGAGGGCTTCACCGGGGAGCTGTTTTTT
- few TRBJ2-2 TRBV12-3/TRBV12-4 CASSFGRDTPPGELFF TGTGCCAGCAGTTTCGGGCGGGATACTCCCCCCGGGGAGCTGTTTTTT
TRBD2 many TRBJ2-3 TRBV3-1 CASSQGLPSGVPTDTQYF TGTGCCAGCAGCCAAGGGTTGCCTAGCGGGGTGCCCACAGATACGCAGTATTTT
TRBD2 many TRBJ2-3 TRBV27 CASRLREGRADTQYF TGTGCCAGCAGATTACGGGAGGGCCGAGCAGATACGCAGTATTTT
- few TRBJ2-7 TRBV2 CASSEARQEDEQYF TGTGCCAGCAGTGAAGCGCGGCAGGAGGACGAGCAGTACTTC
- many TRBJ2-3 TRBV4-3 CASSQERGFTDTQYF TGCGCCAGCAGCCAAGAGCGGGGTTTCACAGATACGCAGTATTTT
TRBD1 - TRBJ1-3 TRBV5-3 CASRSGTGPQTGNTMYF TGTGCCAGCAGATCCGGGACAGGGCCCCAAACTGGAAACACCATGTATTTT
TRBD1 - TRBJ1-3 TRBV5-1 CASSFARTGGPSSGNTIYF TGCGCCAGCAGCTTCGCCCGGACAGGGGGGCCTAGCTCTGGAAACACCATATATTTT
- many TRBJ2-3 TRBV18 CASSPPGAGTDTQYF TGTGCCAGCTCACCACCGGGGGCCGGGACAGATACGCAGTATTTT
TRBD1 - TRBJ2-1 TRBV27 CASSLATTGVSYNEQFF TGTGCCAGCAGTTTGGCCACCACAGGGGTCTCCTACAATGAGCAGTTCTTC
TRBD1 - TRBJ1-5 TRBV27 CASSHRGRNQPQHF TGTGCCAGCAGTCACAGGGGGAGGAATCAGCCCCAGCATTTT
- many TRBJ1-1 TRBV20-1 CSARTGWSEAFF TGCAGTGCTAGAACGGGTTGGAGTGAAGCTTTCTTT
TRBD1 many TRBJ2-7 TRBV6-2/TRBV6-3 CASSPSGQGIYEQYF TGTGCCAGCAGTCCCTCGGGACAGGGGATCTACGAGCAGTACTTC
- many TRBJ2-7 TRBV4-3 CASSQDRHGIDEQYF TGCGCCAGCAGCCAAGATAGGCACGGGATCGACGAGCAGTACTTC
- few TRBJ2-7 TRBV7-9 CASSLSPTSYEQYF TGTGCCAGCAGCCTGTCCCCTACCTCCTACGAGCAGTACTTC
TRBD1 - TRBJ2-7 TRBV7-3 CASSLAGQVLYEQYF TGTGCCAGCAGCTTAGCGGGACAGGTATTATACGAGCAGTACTTC
TRBD2 many TRBJ2-3 TRBV5-1 CASSLMEAGGPTDTQYF TGCGCCAGCAGCTTGATGGAGGCGGGAGGGCCGACAGATACGCAGTATTTT
- many TRBJ2-1 TRBV7-2 CASSPMNNEQFF TGTGCCAGCAGCCCCATGAACAATGAGCAGTTCTTC
TRBD1 many TRBJ2-7 TRBV20-1 CSAGGQRPSRSYEQYF TGCAGTGCTGGGGGACAGCGGCCGTCTCGATCCTACGAGCAGTACTTC
- many TRBJ2-1 TRBV30 CARGDAYNEQFF TGTGCCCGCGGGGACGCCTACAATGAGCAGTTCTTC
TRBD2 few TRBJ2-1 TRBV6-2/TRBV6-3 CASSRFGREDEQFF TGTGCCAGCAGCCGTTTCGGGCGGGAGGATGAGCAGTTCTTC
TRBD2 many TRBJ2-7 TRBV7-3 CASSRTTSSEQYF TGTGCCAGCAGCCGAACGACTAGCAGCGAGCAGTACTTC
TRBD1 many TRBJ2-2 TRBV7-9 CASSWTGSGELFF TGTGCCAGCAGCTGGACAGGTTCCGGGGAGCTGTTTTTT
TRBD2 few TRBJ2-1 TRBV7-6 CASSYTTSGGANYNEQFF TGTGCCAGCAGCTATACGACTAGCGGGGGGGCAAACTACAATGAGCAGTTCTTC
TRBD1 many TRBJ1-1 TRBV4-1 CASSDGSGGYTEAFF TGCGCCAGCAGCGACGGGTCAGGGGGCTACACTGAAGCTTTCTTT
- many TRBJ2-1 TRBV6-2/TRBV6-3 CASSPEGYNEQFF TGTGCCAGCAGCCCCGAGGGGTACAATGAGCAGTTCTTC
TRBD1 - TRBJ1-2 TRBV29-1 CSVDGGQPNDGYTF TGCAGCGTTGATGGGGGACAGCCTAATGATGGCTACACCTTC
- many TRBJ2-7 TRBV3-1 CASSPSSGLTYEQYF TGTGCCAGCAGCCCGAGTAGCGGACTCACCTACGAGCAGTACTTC
- - TRBJ2-5 TRBV6-2/TRBV6-3 CASSWTETQCF TGTGCCAGCAGTTGGACGGAGACCCAGTGCTTC
TRBD1 many TRBJ2-1 TRBV12-3/TRBV12-4 CASSPPDRVWNEQFF TGTGCCAGCAGTCCCCCTGACAGGGTATGGAATGAGCAGTTCTTC
- - TRBJ2-3 TRBV12-3/TRBV12-4 CASSLLIGGLGDTQYF TGTGCCAGCAGTTTACTAATCGGGGGACTGGGAGATACGCAGTATTTT
- many TRBJ1-5 TRBV6-2/TRBV6-3 CAPKSGQPQHF TGTGCCCCAAAATCCGGTCAGCCCCAGCATTTT
- many TRBJ1-1 TRBV7-9 CASSLGGGDTEAFF TGTGCCAGCAGCCTGGGGGGAGGGGATACTGAAGCTTTCTTT
- few TRBJ2-5 TRBV4-1 CASSQQGAETQYF TGCGCCAGCAGCCAACAGGGCGCAGAGACCCAGTACTTC